These T cell receptor beta chains were read from a single sample in a study of cytomegalovirus exposure and HLA in healthy donors. This table comes from immunoSEQ multiplex PCR, and its TCRdb copy is limited to in-frame clones, with some not included. The listing contains around 190,000 clones. Sequencing used PBMCs. The receptors come from a woman in her twenties or thirties in good health and CMV-seropositive. Both conserved end residues are part of each CDR3. A D gene is named only where the DNA matches it firmly. Size values are once, few and many counts, or a class for expanded clones, and some rows have none.

cdr3_length | j_call | d_call | clone_size | v_call | cdr3_nt | cdr3_aa
13 | TRBJ1-1 | TRBD1 | . | TRBV4-1 | TGCGCCAGCGGAGACAGGGTGGCGACTGAAGCTTTCTTT | CASGDRVATEAFF
13 | TRBJ1-5 | . | . | TRBV6-4 | TGTGCCAGCAGCCTACAGGTTGGGCAGCCCCAGCATTTT | CASSLQVGQPQHF
10 | TRBJ2-7 | . | . | TRBV15 | TGTGCCACCACCACCTACGAGCAGTACTTC | CATTTYEQYF
16 | TRBJ2-3 | . | . | TRBV15 | TGTGCCACCAGCAGAACGACTTCACAGGGTAGAGATACGCAGTATTTT | CATSRTTSQGRDTQYF
12 | TRBJ1-2 | . | medium-sized | TRBV2 | TGTGCCAGCAGGGGGGGGGCAGGTGGCTACACCTTC | CASRGGAGGYTF
16 | TRBJ1-4 | . | . | TRBV5-1 | TGCGCCAGCAGCTTGGGACTATCCGAGTTTAATGAAAAACTGTTTTTT | CASSLGLSEFNEKLFF
13 | TRBJ2-7 | . | . | TRBV5-8 | TGTGCCAGCAGCTTAACGGGGTTGAACGAGCAGTACTTC | CASSLTGLNEQYF
15 | TRBJ2-1 | . | . | TRBV4-1 | TGCGCCAGCAGCCAAGAATCCCGCAGGTACAATGAGCAGTTCTTC | CASSQESRRYNEQFF
18 | TRBJ2-6 | . | . | TRBV4-3 | TGCGCCAGCAGCCAAGGACCCCGAGGCTTAGGAGGGGCCAACGTCCTGACTTTC | CASSQGPRGLGGANVLTF
17 | TRBJ2-7 | TRBD1 | . | TRBV9 | TGTGCCAGCAGCGCTCGAGAGGGGACAGGGGGTCCCTACGAGCAGTACTTC | CASSAREGTGGPYEQYF
13 | TRBJ1-5 | . | . | TRBV6-5 | TGTGCCAGCAGTGGGGGGTGGAATCAGCCCCAGCATTTT | CASSGGWNQPQHF
15 | TRBJ2-7 | TRBD2 | . | TRBV28 | TGTGCCAGCAGTTTAGGCGGGAGAGGCCCCTACGAGCAGTACTTC | CASSLGGRGPYEQYF
14 | TRBJ1-1 | . | . | TRBV29-1 | TGCAGCGTTGAATTCTTGTCGGGTGCCACTGAAGCTTTCTTT | CSVEFLSGATEAFF
13 | TRBJ2-7 | . | . | TRBV4-1 | TGCGCCAGCAGCCAAGTAGCGGCCTACGAGCAGTACTTC | CASSQVAAYEQYF
13 | TRBJ2-7 | TRBD1 | . | TRBV18 | TGTGCCAGCTCCCAGGGACAGCCCTACGAGCAGTACTTC | CASSQGQPYEQYF
11 | TRBJ1-2 | . | . | TRBV29-1 | TGCAGCGTTGAAACGGGATATGGCTACACCTTC | CSVETGYGYTF
17 | TRBJ2-1 | TRBD2 | . | TRBV15 | TGTGCCACCAGCAGATTCCTAGCGGGAGACCTGAACAATGAGCAGTTCTTC | CATSRFLAGDLNNEQFF
14 | TRBJ2-7 | TRBD1 | . | TRBV2 | TGTGCCAGCAGTACCGAGGCAGGGGGCTACGAGCAGTACTTC | CASSTEAGGYEQYF